The 32 T cell receptor beta chains in this list originate from one sample, sequenced in a study of blood T cell repertoires in COVID-19. TCRdb keeps only in-frame clones here, not all; method: immunoSEQ multiplex PCR. Of around 100,000 clones detected, just over 90% appear once; the ten largest clones hold around 2.1%. The sample was peripheral blood. The receptor set was obtained from a man aged 50 to 59 with active COVID-19.

The chain links TRBV7-2 to TRBJ1-2, with D perhaps TRBD1 (6 bases). The CDR3 is made up of 16 amino acids. The V gene's germline CDR1 is SGHTA and CDR2 FQGNSA. V lost 2 bases and J 7 bases, leaving 20 bases between the germline ends. This CDR3 is CASSLRGGSLQGGYTF. The CDR3 DNA follows: TGTGCCAGCAGCTTAAGAGGCGGCTCCCTACAGGGTGGCTACACCTTC.

V is TRBV4-2 and J is TRBJ1-1, with unresolved D. This CDR3 comprises 16 residues. Trimming removed 0 bases from V and 3 bases from J, with 14 bases in between. The V gene's germline CDR1 is LGHNA and CDR2 YNFKEQ. The CDR3 nucleotides are TGTGCCAGCAGCCAAGATAACGCCAGGCCTTACACTGAAGCTTTCTTT. This translates into CASSQDNARPYTEAFF.

V is TRBV7-8 and J is TRBJ1-3; possible D gene TRBD1, 6 bases. The germline CDR1 and CDR2 sequences are SGHVS and FQNEAQ. V was cut by 5 bases and J by 3 bases, with 17 bases left in between. The CDR3 length is 16 residues. CDR3 sequence reads: CASSPRGGAGGNTIYF. The CDR3 DNA sequence: TGTGCCAGCAGCCCCAGGGGAGGGGCTGGTGGAAACACCATATATTTT.

This clone was seen a single time. The chain couples TRBV24-1 to TRBJ2-7; D remains unclear. Trimming stripped 5 bases from V and 6 bases from J, with 22 bases between. The CDR3 length is 16 residues. Germline V gene lookup returns CDR1 KGHDR and CDR2 SFDVKD. The CDR3 DNA reads as TGTGCCACCAGTGGTTCTGGGCCCGGAAAGGTCTGCGAGCAGTACGTC. Its translation: CATSGSGPGKVCEQYV.

The chain employs TRBV6-5 and TRBJ1-1; TRBD1 matches 7 bases. With 1 base clipped from V and 4 bases from J, the junction kept 3 bases outside the gene matches. The CDR3 is 14 residues long. CDR1 is MNHEY and CDR2 is SVGAGI in the germline V gene. CDR3 in DNA: TGTGCCAGCAGTTACTACAGGGGACGCACTGAAGCTTTCTTT. The encoded protein is CASSYYRGRTEAFF.

This clone was observed a single time. This rearrangement joins TRBV28 to TRBJ2-1, with TRBD1 matching over 8 bases. There are 15 residues in the CDR3. Germline V gene sequence: CDR1 MDHEN, CDR2 SYDVKM. V was pared by 6 bases and J by 0 bases, with 4 bases of the junction left unmatched. As DNA, the CDR3 is TGTGCCAGCAGGGGGGACAGGAGCTCCTACAATGAGCAGTTCTTC. This codes for CASRGDRSSYNEQFF.

The chain carries TRBV20-1 and TRBJ1-4; 8 nucleotides agree with TRBD1. The germline gives CDR1 DFQATT, CDR2 SNEGSKA (reference sequence). This CDR3 region has 13 residues. Trimming at V came to 3 bases and at J to 8 bases, leaving 5 bases not matched to a gene. The DNA for the CDR3 is TGCAGTGCTAGTGACAGGGGTGGCGAAAAACTGTTTTTT. Translated: CSASDRGGEKLFF.

The chain uses TRBV12-3 or TRBV12-4 and TRBJ2-3; D unclear. The germline V and J ends were trimmed by 6 bases and 2 bases, with 6 bases remaining between them. This CDR3 is built from 12 residues. The CDR3: CASSRSTDTQYF. In DNA, the CDR3 is TGTGCCAGCAGCCGGTCCACAGATACGCAGTATTTT.

This clone was counted a few times. The V gene is TRBV7-6, the J gene TRBJ2-2; weak D call: TRBD1 (5 bases). The V end lost 1 base, the J end lost 7 bases, and 19 bases lay between the germline ends. This CDR3 contains 17 residues. Germline V lookup: CDR1 SGHVS, CDR2 FNYEAQ. The CDR3 sequence: CASSLDPSGATDGELFF. The CDR3 coding sequence is TGTGCCAGCAGCTTAGACCCATCTGGGGCCACTGACGGGGAGCTGTTTTTT.

The chain has TRBV5-5 and TRBJ1-1, with 7 bases fitting TRBD1. This CDR3 spans 15 amino acids. Germline lookup yields CDR1 SGHKS and CDR2 YYEKEE (reference sequence). The ends lost 0 bases at V and 0 bases at J; junction bases unmatched: 2. The DNA of the CDR3 is TGTGCCAGCAGCTTGGTCGACAGGGTGAACACTGAAGCTTTCTTT. Translated: CASSLVDRVNTEAFF.

The chain combines TRBV7-6 with TRBJ2-1; 9 positions agree with TRBD2. CDR1 and CDR2 (germline): SGHVS, FNYEAQ. The V and J ends lost 5 bases and 2 bases, in that order; junction bases with no gene match: 10. The CDR3 totals 17 residues. CDR3 region: CASSPRLSGSTYNEQFF. CDR3 bases: TGTGCCAGCAGCCCGCGACTTAGCGGGAGTACCTACAATGAGCAGTTCTTC.

The V call is TRBV5-1, the J call TRBJ1-1; a weak D match, TRBD1 (5 bases). The germline V gene has CDR1 SGHRS and CDR2 YFSETQ. V was pared by 1 base and J by 1 base, with 14 bases between. This CDR3 spans 16 amino acids. The CDR3 nucleotides read TGCGCCAGCAGCTTGATGCCAGGGCCAGGGAACACTGAAGCTTTCTTT. This sequence encodes CASSLMPGPGNTEAFF.

The chain combines TRBV6-5 with TRBJ1-3, with D possibly TRBD1 on 6 matching bases. This CDR3 contains 16 residues. Germline V lookup: CDR1 MNHEY, CDR2 SVGAGI. V was shortened by 4 bases and J by 0 bases, with 13 bases between the two germline ends. The CDR3 here is CASSLDSKGSGNTIYF. The CDR3 DNA sequence: TGTGCCAGCAGTTTGGACAGTAAAGGCTCTGGAAACACCATATATTTT.

The rearrangement uses TRBV7-2 and TRBJ2-3, with no clear D. Per germline, CDR1 SGHTA and CDR2 FQGNSA. Trimming pared 1 base from V and 2 bases from J, leaving 10 bases between. The CDR3 runs to 15 residues. As DNA, the CDR3 is TGTGCCAGCAGCTTAGGTCTACTCCTCACAGATACGCAGTATTTT. It encodes CASSLGLLLTDTQYF.

The chain joins TRBV2 to TRBJ1-5; TRBD1 might be the D (6 bases). The CDR3 covers 15 residues. The V end lost 6 bases, the J end lost 0 bases, and 12 bases lay between the germline ends. CDR1 SNHLY and CDR2 FYNNEI come from the germline V gene. The DNA for the CDR3 is TGTGCCAGCAGGGTGGACAGATATAGCAATCAGCCCCAGCATTTT. Protein sequence: CASRVDRYSNQPQHF.

This sequence joins TRBV24-1 and TRBJ1-2; the match to TRBD1 covers 8 bases. CDR3 length equals 15 residues. The junction had 4 bases not matched to a gene; V was cut back by 1 base and J by 4 bases. CDR1 and CDR2 (germline): KGHDR, SFDVKD. CDR3 region: CATSDFGQGGYGYTF. CDR3 DNA sequence: TGTGCCACCAGTGATTTTGGACAGGGTGGCTATGGCTACACCTTC.

Here the CDR3 DNA reads TGTGCCAGCAGCAGGGATTACGGAAACACCATATATTTT. As protein: CASSRDYGNTIYF. The V and J genes are TRBV6-5 and TRBJ1-3; a possible D gene is TRBD1 (5 bases). CDR1 MNHEY and CDR2 SVGAGI come from the germline V gene. V was trimmed by 6 bases and J by 4 bases, leaving 10 bases between them. This CDR3 is built from 13 residues.

The chain recombines TRBV27 with TRBJ2-7; 7 bases map to TRBD2. Looked up from germline, CDR1 is MNHEY and CDR2 is SMNVEV (reference sequence). J lost 3 bases, V lost 1 base, and 9 bases had no gene match. The CDR3 has 16 amino acids. CDR3 protein: CASSLYREAFFYEQYV. CDR3 nucleotide sequence: TGTGCCAGCAGTTTATACCGGGAGGCCTTTTTCTACGAGCAGTACGTC.

This clone was detected only once. V is TRBV7-8 and J is TRBJ2-2; TRBD2 matches at 8 bases. The trim removed 5 bases at V and 7 bases at J, leaving 12 bases unmatched. Germline loops: CDR1 SGHVS, CDR2 FQNEAQ. This CDR3 contains 16 residues. The CDR3 loop is CASSRGAGGPIGELFF. CDR3 in DNA: TGTGCCAGCAGCCGTGGGGCGGGGGGCCCAATCGGGGAGCTGTTTTTT.

The chain employs TRBV12-3 or TRBV12-4 and TRBJ1-4, with a weak D call TRBD1 (6 bases). Trimming pared 6 bases from V and 11 bases from J, leaving 13 bases between. The CDR3 sequence is 12 residues long. As DNA, the CDR3 is TGTGCCAGCAGGACAGGCGAGGCTAAACTGTTTTTT. Translating it yields CASRTGEAKLFF.

The chain joins TRBV15 to TRBJ1-6, with TRBD1 matching 7 bases. The ends lost 5 bases at V and 8 bases at J; junction bases unmatched: 9. Germline V gene lookup returns CDR1 LNHNV and CDR2 YYDKDF (reference sequence). The CDR3 consists of 15 residues. CDR3 amino acids: CATSARRDSHSPLHF. CDR3 nucleotides: TGTGCCACCAGCGCCCGCCGGGACAGCCATTCACCCCTCCACTTT. Full variable domain (outside the CDR3, taken from reference TRBV15 and TRBJ1-6): DAMVIQNPRYQVTQFGKPVTLSCSQTLNHNVMYWYQQKSSQAPKLLFHYYDKDFNNEADTPDNFQSRRPNTSFCFLDIRSPGLGDTAMYLCATSARRDSHSPLHFGNGTRLTVT.

DNA of the CDR3: TGTGCCAGCTCACGGGGACAGACAAACACTGAAGCTTTCTTT. Encoded protein: CASSRGQTNTEAFF. V usage is TRBV18 and J usage is TRBJ1-1; the match to TRBD1 covers 7 bases. The germline CDR1 and CDR2 sequences are KGHSH and LQKENI. The CDR3 loop spans 14 amino acids. V was pared by 4 bases and J by 2 bases, with 4 bases of the junction left unmatched.

The V call is TRBV5-6, the J call TRBJ1-1; D is possibly TRBD1 (6 bases). The ends were cut back, 1 base at V and 2 bases at J, with 12 bases in the middle. The germline V gene has CDR1 SGHDT and CDR2 YYEEEE. The CDR3 length is 15 residues. The CDR3: CASSLPGQGNTEAFF. Written as DNA, the CDR3 is TGTGCCAGCAGCTTGCCGGGACAAGGAAACACTGAAGCTTTCTTT.

The rearrangement joins TRBV2 to TRBJ1-5; D ambiguous. Deletions cut 0 bases from V and 6 bases from J, with 9 bases between. The CDR3 has 14 amino acids. Per germline, CDR1 SNHLY and CDR2 FYNNEI. CDR3 residues: CASSEAQIVQPQHF. In DNA form, the CDR3 reads TGTGCCAGCAGTGAAGCGCAGATCGTTCAGCCCCAGCATTTT. The variable domain in full, completed from reference TRBV2 and TRBJ1-5, reads EPEVTQTPSHQVTQMGQEVILRCVPISNHLYFYWYRQILGQKVEFLVSFYNNEISEKSEIFDDQFSVERPDGSNFTLKIRSTKLEDSAMYFCASSEAQIVQPQHFGDGTRLSIL.

CDR3 sequence reads: CATSDITGTSSYNEQFF. CDR3 nucleotides: TGTGCCACCAGTGATATTACCGGGACTAGCTCCTACAATGAGCAGTTCTTC. This chain uses TRBV24-1 with TRBJ2-1; 8 nucleotides align to TRBD2. The CDR3 runs 17 residues. The germline V gene has CDR1 KGHDR and CDR2 SFDVKD. Trimming cost V 3 bases and J 0 bases; bases outside gene matches: 6.

The V call is TRBV5-4, the J call TRBJ2-3; the D gene is possibly TRBD2 (6 bases). The CDR3 runs to 14 residues. Germline V gene sequence: CDR1 SGHNT, CDR2 YYREEE (reference sequence). V dropped 4 bases and J dropped 1 base, with 10 bases sitting between them. CDR3 loop: CASSDPSGTDTQYF. CDR3 nucleotide sequence: TGTGCCAGCAGCGACCCTAGCGGCACAGATACGCAGTATTTT.

This chain connects TRBV6-5 to TRBJ1-2; D may be TRBD1 (6 bases). Germline CDR1 and CDR2: MNHEY and SVGAGI. V was cut by 6 bases and J by 0 bases, with 14 bases left in between. The CDR3 extends over 15 amino acids. The CDR3 region has the DNA TGTGCCAGCAGGCGGGGGGGGGCGTCTAACTATGGCTACACCTTC. Translating gives CASRRGGASNYGYTF.

The rearrangement joins TRBV5-1 to TRBJ1-1; a possible D gene is TRBD1 (5 bases). Between the trimmed V and J ends, which lost 1 base and 5 bases, there was a span of 18 bases. CDR1 and CDR2 from the germline V gene are SGHRS and YFSETQ. The CDR3 runs 16 residues. In DNA, the CDR3 is TGCGCCAGCAGCTTGAGGTCCAGGGCGGTTTCGACTGAAGCTTTCTTT. Protein: CASSLRSRAVSTEAFF.

The chain joins TRBV3-1 (or the pseudogene TRBV3-2) to TRBJ2-7, with no clear D. Per the germline V gene, CDR1 is LGHDT and CDR2 is YNNKEL (reference sequence). V was clipped by 2 bases and J by 3 bases, with 11 bases between them. The CDR3 is 14 amino acids. The CDR3 sequence is CASSQLVLSYEQYF. The CDR3 DNA follows: TGTGCCAGCAGCCAATTGGTCCTGAGCTACGAGCAGTACTTC.

The gene calls are TRBV12-3 or TRBV12-4 and TRBJ1-3, with 7 nucleotides matching TRBD1. This CDR3 contains 13 residues. After removal of 7 bases from V and 4 bases from J, the junction contained 4 bases not matched to a gene. Written as DNA, the CDR3 is TGTGCCAGCATACCGGGACAGGGAAACACCATATATTTT. This gives the protein CASIPGQGNTIYF.

The chain links TRBV3-1 (or the pseudogene TRBV3-2) to TRBJ2-3, with TRBD2 matching 11 bases. Germline V gives CDR1 LGHDT, CDR2 YNNKEL (reference sequence). V shed 4 bases and J 4 bases; nucleotides not matched to a gene: 4. The CDR3 is 15 residues long. Here the CDR3 DNA reads TGTGCCAGCAGCCTCACTAGCGGGGGTCCAGATACGCAGTATTTT. Residues: CASSLTSGGPDTQYF.

The chain links TRBV4-1 to TRBJ2-7; D possibly corresponds to TRBD1 (6 bases). Germline values: CDR1 MGHRA, CDR2 YSYEKL. The V end lost 2 bases, the J end lost 5 bases, and 10 bases lay between the germline ends. The CDR3 is 13 residues long. The CDR3 DNA is TGCGCCAGCAGCCAATTACAGGGCCACGAGCAGTACTTC. It encodes CASSQLQGHEQYF.